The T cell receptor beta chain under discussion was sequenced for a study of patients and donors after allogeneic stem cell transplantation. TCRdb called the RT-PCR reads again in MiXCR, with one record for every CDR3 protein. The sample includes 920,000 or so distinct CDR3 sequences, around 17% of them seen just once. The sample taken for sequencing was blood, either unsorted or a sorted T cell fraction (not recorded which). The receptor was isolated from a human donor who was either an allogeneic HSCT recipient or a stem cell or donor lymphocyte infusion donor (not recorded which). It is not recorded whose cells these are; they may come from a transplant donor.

The CDR3 is CASSQVGGDQPQHF. The CDR3 DNA sequence: TGTGCCAGCAGCCAAGTGGGAGGTGACCAGCCCCAGCATTTT. The chain has TRBV3-1 and TRBJ1-5; D remains unclear. Germline CDR1 and CDR2: LGHDT and YNNKEL (reference sequence). Trimming left V 1 base short and J 7 bases short, with 11 bases between. This CDR3 region has 14 residues.